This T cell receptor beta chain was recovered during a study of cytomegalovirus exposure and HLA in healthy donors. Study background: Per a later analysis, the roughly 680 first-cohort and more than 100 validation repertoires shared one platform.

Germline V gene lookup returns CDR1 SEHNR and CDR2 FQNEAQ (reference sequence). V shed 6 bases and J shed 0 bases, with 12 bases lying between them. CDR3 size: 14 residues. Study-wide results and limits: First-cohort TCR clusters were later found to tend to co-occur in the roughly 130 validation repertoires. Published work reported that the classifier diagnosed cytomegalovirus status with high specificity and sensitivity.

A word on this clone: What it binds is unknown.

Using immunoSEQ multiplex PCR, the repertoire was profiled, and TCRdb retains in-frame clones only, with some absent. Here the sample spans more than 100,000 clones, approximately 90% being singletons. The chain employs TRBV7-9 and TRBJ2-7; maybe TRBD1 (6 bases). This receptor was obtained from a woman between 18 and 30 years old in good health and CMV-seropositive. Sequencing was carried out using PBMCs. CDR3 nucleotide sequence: TGTGCCAGCAGTCGACAGGCGAGCTCCTACGAGCAGTACTTC. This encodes CASSRQASSYEQYF.